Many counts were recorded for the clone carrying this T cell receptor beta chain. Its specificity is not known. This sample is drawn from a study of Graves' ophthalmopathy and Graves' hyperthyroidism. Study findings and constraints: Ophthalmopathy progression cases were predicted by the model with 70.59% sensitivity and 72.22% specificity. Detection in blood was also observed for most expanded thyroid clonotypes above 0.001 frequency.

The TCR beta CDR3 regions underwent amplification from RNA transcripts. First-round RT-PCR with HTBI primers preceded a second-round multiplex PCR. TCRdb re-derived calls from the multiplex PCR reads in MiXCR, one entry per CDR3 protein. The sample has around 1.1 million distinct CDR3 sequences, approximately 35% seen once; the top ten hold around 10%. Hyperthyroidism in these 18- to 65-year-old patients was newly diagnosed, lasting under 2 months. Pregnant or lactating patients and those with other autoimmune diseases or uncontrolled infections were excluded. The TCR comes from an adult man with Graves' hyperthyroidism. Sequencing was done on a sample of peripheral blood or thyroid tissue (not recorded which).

CDR3 amino acids: CASSKPGANYGYTF. As DNA, the CDR3 is TGTGCCAGCAGCAAACCAGGGGCGAACTATGGCTACACCTTC. The V call is TRBV7-2, the J call TRBJ1-2; D is possibly TRBD1 (6 bases). The CDR3 is 14 amino acids. V shed 5 bases and J shed 2 bases, with 12 bases lying between them. The V gene's germline CDR1 is SGHTA and CDR2 FQGNSA.